The T cell receptor beta chain under discussion was sequenced for a study of tumor-infiltrating lymphocytes in primary liver carcinoma. Study-wide context: Each of the samples returned roughly 3.65 to 8 million productive TCRbeta reads (a yield similar across tissue types). General observations from the study: A fraction of only about 7-24% of top clones appeared in all five tumor regions.

With a constant-region primer, TCR beta cDNA was made from approximately 510 ng of total RNA. Library construction for TCR beta comprised three nested multiplex PCR rounds performed with slightly modified ARM-PCR. Two initial PCR rounds of ten to eleven cycles each paired TRBV1-TRBV30 forward primers with a C-beta reverse primer. TCRdb passed the multiplex PCR reads through MiXCR, listing each CDR3 protein once. The table lists approximately 110,000 distinct CDR3 sequences, 60% to 75% of them singletons. J lost 2 bases, V lost 2 bases, and 2 bases had no gene match. The CDR3 is 15 amino acids. CDR1 is SGHKS and CDR2 is YYEKEE in the germline V gene (reference sequence). This clonotype occurred many times. Antigen: not known. It was from roughly 20-30 mg of unsorted bulk tissue that RNA and DNA were co-extracted.

The origin of this receptor is a woman aged 55 to 70 with primary liver carcinoma and hepatitis B virus infection. The V gene is TRBV5-5, the J gene TRBJ2-2; 8 bases agree with TRBD2. The sample taken for sequencing was liver tumor tissue from sampling region 3. The subset is: tumor region T3, left-lateral pole. This chain's CDR3 is CASSFREGNTGELFF. CDR3 nucleotides: TGTGCCAGCAGCTTTCGGGAGGGTAACACCGGGGAGCTGTTTTTT. The full variable domain, completed using reference TRBV5-5 and TRBJ2-2, is DAGVTQSPTHLIKTRGQQVTLRCSPISGHKSVSWYQQVLGQGPQFIFQYYEKEERGRGNFPDRFSARQFPNYSSELNVNALLLGDSALYLCASSFREGNTGELFFGEGSRLTVL.